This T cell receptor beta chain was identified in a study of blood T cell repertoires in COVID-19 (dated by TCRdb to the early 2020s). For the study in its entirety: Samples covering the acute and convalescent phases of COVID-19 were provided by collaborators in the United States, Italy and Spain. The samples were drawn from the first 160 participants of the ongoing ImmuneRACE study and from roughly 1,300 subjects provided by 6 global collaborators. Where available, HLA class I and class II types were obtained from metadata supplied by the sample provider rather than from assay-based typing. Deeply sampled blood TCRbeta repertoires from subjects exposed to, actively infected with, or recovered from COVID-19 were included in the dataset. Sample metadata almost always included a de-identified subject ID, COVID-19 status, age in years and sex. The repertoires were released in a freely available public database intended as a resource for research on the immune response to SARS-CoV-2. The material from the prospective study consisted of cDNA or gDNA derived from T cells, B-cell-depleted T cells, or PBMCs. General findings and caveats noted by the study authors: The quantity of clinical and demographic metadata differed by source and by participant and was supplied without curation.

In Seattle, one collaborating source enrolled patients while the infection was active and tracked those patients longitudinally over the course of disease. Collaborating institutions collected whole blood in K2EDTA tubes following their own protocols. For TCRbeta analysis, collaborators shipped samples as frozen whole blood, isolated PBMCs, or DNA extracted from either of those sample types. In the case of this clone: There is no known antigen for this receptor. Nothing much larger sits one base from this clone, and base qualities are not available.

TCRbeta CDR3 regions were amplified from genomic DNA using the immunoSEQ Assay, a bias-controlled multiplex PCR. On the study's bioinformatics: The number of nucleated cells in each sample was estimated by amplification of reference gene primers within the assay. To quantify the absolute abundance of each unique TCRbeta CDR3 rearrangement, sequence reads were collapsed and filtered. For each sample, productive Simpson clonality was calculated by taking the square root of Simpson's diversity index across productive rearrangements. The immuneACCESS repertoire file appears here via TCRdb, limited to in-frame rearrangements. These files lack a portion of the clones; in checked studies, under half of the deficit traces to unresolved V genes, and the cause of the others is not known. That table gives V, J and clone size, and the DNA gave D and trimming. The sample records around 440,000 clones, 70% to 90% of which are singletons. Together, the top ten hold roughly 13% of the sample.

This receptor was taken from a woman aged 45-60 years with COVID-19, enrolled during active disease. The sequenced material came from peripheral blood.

CDR3 loop: CASSSPGKAGGPQDTQYF. The base sequence is TGTGCCAGCAGCTCTCCTGGCAAAGCGGGGGGGCCCCAAGATACGCAGTATTTT. The rearranged segments are TRBV7-9 and TRBJ2-3; 10 bases in between match TRBD2. V ends up 4 bases short and J 5 bases short, with an unmatched junction base count of 15. From the germline V gene (reference sequence), CDR1 is SEHNR and CDR2 is FQNEAQ. The CDR3 starts with the cysteine, ends with the phenylalanine, and has 18 residues. The read is trimmed to its CDR3 DNA, 54 bases read in frame from base 1. The full variable domain, completed from the reference TRBV7-9 and TRBJ2-3 proteins outside the CDR3, reads DTGVSQNPRHKITKRGQNVTFRCDPISEHNRLYWYRQTLGQGPEFLTYFQNEAQLEKSRLLSDRFSAERPKGSFSTLEIQRTEQGDSAMYLCASSSPGKAGGPQDTQYFGPGTRLTVL.